What follows are 27 T cell receptor beta chains derived from one specimen sequenced in a study of identical twins (dated by TCRdb to the mid-2010s). Library preparation was by 5' RACE. The sequencing machine was an Illumina HiSeq 2000. In-frame beta chains were kept once TCRdb had trimmed the public reads at Q25 with fastp and called clones with MiXCR. Under each unique CDR3 protein, matching rows form one entry showing the most common genes and DNA. The sample table shows 310,000 or so distinct CDR3 sequences, and less than 9.5% are seen once. The biggest ten clones account for under 7.5% of the sample. The same data also went into a second study, on yellow fever vaccine responses in identical twins.

Sequencing used CD8+ T cells sorted from blood. Receptors originate from a woman aged 18 to 35 in good health.

This clonotype has more than one count but fewer than ten. The V gene is TRBV7-6, the J gene TRBJ2-7, with 12 bases that match TRBD2. Trimming removed 5 bases from V and 4 bases from J; junction bases left unmatched: 3. The germline V gene has CDR1 SGHVS and CDR2 FNYEAQ. The CDR3 is 14 residues long. The CDR3 DNA reads as TGTGCCAGCAGCGCGACTAGCGGGAGTTACGAGCAGTACTTC. As protein: CASSATSGSYEQYF.

This clonotype was observed a handful of times. This rearrangement joins TRBV25-1 to TRBJ2-7; 13 bases agree with TRBD2. CDR3 size: 19 residues. With 2 bases clipped from V and 11 bases from J, the junction kept 21 bases outside the gene matches. CDR1 and CDR2 from the germline V gene are MGHDK and SYGVNS. This CDR3 reads CASSEHDLFLGLAGVCEYF. The DNA of the CDR3 is TGTGCCAGCAGTGAACACGATTTATTTTTAGGACTAGCGGGAGTTTGTGAGTACTTC.

V gene TRBV4-3 combines with J gene TRBJ2-3, with D perhaps matching TRBD1 (6 bases). The ends were cut back, 0 bases at V and 8 bases at J, with 12 bases in the middle. This CDR3 comprises 14 residues. CDR1 and CDR2 from the germline V gene are LGHNA and YSLEER. CDR3: CASSQEMRGGTQYF. Written as DNA, the CDR3 is TGCGCCAGCAGCCAAGAAATGAGAGGGGGTACGCAGTATTTT.

This clonotype was counted many times. The gene calls are TRBV29-1 and TRBJ2-2; 8 bases are a match to TRBD1. CDR1 is SQVTM and CDR2 is ANQGSEA in the germline V gene. J was trimmed by 4 bases and V by 7 bases; bases with no gene match: 11. The CDR3 is made up of 15 amino acids. The CDR3 region is CSATQGADSTGELFF. Here the CDR3 DNA reads TGCAGCGCGACTCAGGGGGCGGATAGCACCGGGGAGCTGTTTTTT.

This clonotype appeared a few times. The gene calls are TRBV7-9 and TRBJ1-1, with D tentatively TRBD1 (6 bases). In germline, CDR1 is SEHNR, CDR2 FQNEAQ (reference sequence). V lost 2 bases, J lost 5 bases, and 15 bases lay in between. The CDR3 is 15 residues long. CDR3 sequence reads: CASSLTIGQQTEAFF. The CDR3 bases are TGTGCCAGCAGCTTAACAATCGGACAGCAAACTGAAGCTTTCTTT. Based on the CDR3 plus reference TRBV7-9 and TRBJ1-1, the full variable domain is DTGVSQNPRHKITKRGQNVTFRCDPISEHNRLYWYRQTLGQGPEFLTYFQNEAQLEKSRLLSDRFSAERPKGSFSTLEIQRTEQGDSAMYLCASSLTIGQQTEAFFGQGTRLTVV.

The chain combines TRBV30 with TRBJ1-1, with a weak D call TRBD1 (5 bases). CDR1 is GTSNPN, CDR2 SVGIG, per germline (reference sequence). The CDR3 contains 13 residues. The ends were cut back, 0 bases at V and 10 bases at J, with 15 bases in the middle. CDR3 sequence: CAWSVQEGVGAFF. Written as DNA, the CDR3 is TGTGCCTGGAGTGTACAGGAGGGCGTCGGAGCTTTCTTT.

The table lists this clonotype with many counts. The chain is built from TRBV20-1 and TRBJ2-1; 11 positions match TRBD1. The CDR3 consists of 14 residues. The germline V gene has CDR1 DFQATT and CDR2 SNEGSKA (reference sequence). The trim removed 2 bases at V and 7 bases at J, leaving 4 bases unmatched. For the CDR3, the DNA is TGCAGTGCTAGACAGGACAGGGGGCATAATGAGCAGTTCTTC. It specifies CSARQDRGHNEQFF.

This clonotype was seen repeatedly, ten times or more. The V gene is TRBV7-9, the J gene TRBJ2-3; no clear D. Trimming took 0 bases from V and 6 from J, leaving 7 bases between them. The CDR3 is 13 amino acids. The germline V gene encodes CDR1 SEHNR and CDR2 FQNEAQ (reference sequence). The CDR3 DNA sequence: TGTGCCAGCAGCTTAGCTTGGTCGGATACGCAGTATTTT. Protein sequence: CASSLAWSDTQYF.

The V gene is TRBV25-1, the J gene TRBJ2-7, with a weak D call TRBD2 (7 bases). CDR1 is MGHDK and CDR2 is SYGVNS in the germline V gene. The length of the CDR3 is 14 residues. V lost 4 bases, J lost 3 bases, and 13 bases lay in between. This CDR3 reads CASSGQGGGYEQYF. For the CDR3, the DNA is TGTGCCAGCAGTGGGCAGGGAGGGGGCTACGAGCAGTACTTC.

This clonotype was counted a few times. DNA of the CDR3: TGCAGCGTTCTGGACAGGGCGGTCACCGGGGAGCTGTTTTTT. This gives the protein CSVLDRAVTGELFF. The chain recombines TRBV29-1 with TRBJ2-2, with 8 bases identical to TRBD1. This CDR3 spans 14 amino acids. Germline CDR1 SQVTM, CDR2 ANQGSEA. J gave up 4 bases and V 5 bases, and 6 bases lay outside the gene matches.

A word on this clonotype: A much bigger clone sits one base away, suggesting this may be a read error. The genes are TRBV6-4 and TRBJ2-7; TRBD1 matches 9 bases. Germline loops: CDR1 MRHNA, CDR2 SNTAGT. The CDR3 consists of 16 residues. CDR3 in DNA: TGTGCCAGCACCTGCCCCCGACAGGGGGATTCCTACAAGCAGTACTTC. This gives the protein CASTCPRQGDSYKQYF.

The table lists this clonotype with many counts. This sequence joins TRBV6-5 and TRBJ2-7; D is possibly TRBD1 or TRBD2 (5 bases each). The CDR3 sequence is 15 residues long. The germline CDR1 and CDR2 sequences are MNHEY and SVGAGI. The V end lost 4 bases, the J end lost 5 bases, and 18 bases lay between the germline ends. DNA of the CDR3: TGTGCCAGCAGTTGGGGACCGGCTAGCAACGACGAGCAGTACTTC. The encoded protein is CASSWGPASNDEQYF.

In its sample, this clonotype was seen a few times. This sequence joins TRBV5-5 and TRBJ2-7; TRBD1 might be the D (5 bases). V lost 1 base and J lost 3, with 14 bases in between. Germline CDR1 reads SGHKS; CDR2 reads YYEKEE (reference sequence). CDR3 size: 15 residues. As DNA, the CDR3 is TGTGCCAGCAGCTTGTCCGCAGGGTATGTCTACGAGCAGTACTTC. Residues: CASSLSAGYVYEQYF.

This clonotype was observed a handful of times. The chain joins TRBV6-1 to TRBJ2-5; D unresolved. The CDR3 sequence is 15 residues long. V lost 5 bases, J lost 5 bases, and 18 bases lay in between. The germline V gene has CDR1 MNHNS and CDR2 SASEGT. CDR3 residues: CASSPYPGLGETQYF. As DNA, the CDR3 is TGTGCCAGCAGTCCTTACCCGGGTCTAGGGGAGACCCAGTACTTC.

The chain has TRBV18 and TRBJ2-3; D gene unclear. CDR1 is KGHSH, CDR2 LQKENI, per germline. The CDR3 has 16 residues. V was pared by 1 base and J by 2 bases, with 13 bases between. The CDR3 region is CASSPRPTKITDTQYF. CDR3 sequence (DNA): TGTGCCAGCTCACCACGTCCGACCAAGATCACAGATACGCAGTATTTT.

This clonotype was picked up many times. This rearrangement joins TRBV12-3 or TRBV12-4 to TRBJ2-2; D may be TRBD1 (5 bases). The length of the CDR3 is 13 residues. V was shortened by 6 bases and J by 9 bases, with 14 bases between the two germline ends. In DNA, the CDR3 is TGTGCCAGCAGGGTAGGGGCCATTAGGGAGCTGTTTTTT. This sequence encodes CASRVGAIRELFF.

This clonotype was recorded at least ten times. The gene calls are TRBV4-3 and TRBJ2-7; 7 positions match TRBD2. Germline values: CDR1 LGHNA, CDR2 YSLEER. Unmatched junction bases numbered 2, after V lost 0 bases and J lost 3 bases. This CDR3 has 14 residues. The CDR3 DNA follows: TGCGCCAGCAGCCAAGACGGCGGGAGCTACGAGCAGTACTTC. It specifies CASSQDGGSYEQYF.

This clonotype has at least ten counts. The J gene is TRBJ2-1, the V gene TRBV5-1; D unresolved. The CDR3 has 13 residues. Trimming cost V 4 bases and J 7 bases, with 12 bases left between them. The germline CDR1 and CDR2 sequences are SGHRS and YFSETQ. CDR3 DNA sequence: TGCGCCAGCAGCCCGAATAGGGTAAATGAGCAGTTCTTC. Amino acids: CASSPNRVNEQFF.

V gene TRBV6-5 combines with J gene TRBJ2-1, with TRBD2 identical over 8 bases. J was trimmed by 2 bases and V by 2 bases; bases with no gene match: 8. The CDR3 contains 17 residues. The germline V gene encodes CDR1 MNHEY and CDR2 SVGAGI. CDR3 region: CASSYPSTSGTYNEQFF. Here the CDR3 DNA reads TGTGCCAGCAGTTACCCCTCAACTAGCGGAACCTACAATGAGCAGTTCTTC.

This clonotype came up many times. V is TRBV6-1 and J is TRBJ2-2; TRBD2 aligns across 7 bases. J was trimmed by 4 bases and V by 7 bases; bases with no gene match: 15. The CDR3 is 17 amino acids. Germline V CDR1 and CDR2: MNHNS, SASEGT. CDR3 in DNA: TGTGCCAGCAATGGAGCGGGAAAGACGACGGGCACCGGGGAGCTGTTTTTT. Translating gives CASNGAGKTTGTGELFF.

The sample holds a few counts of this clonotype. The rearrangement joins TRBV6-2 or TRBV6-3 to TRBJ1-1; D perhaps matches TRBD1 (5 bases). Germline V CDR1 and CDR2: MNHEY, SVGEGT. This CDR3 is built from 15 residues. The V end lost 7 bases, the J end lost 0 bases, and 15 bases lay between the germline ends. The CDR3 coding sequence is TGTGCCAGCACCAGGGACGATCCCATGAACACTGAAGCTTTCTTT. Its translation: CASTRDDPMNTEAFF.

The chain is built from TRBV7-3 and TRBJ2-1; 10 bases agree with TRBD2. The V and J ends lost 5 bases and 8 bases, in that order; junction bases with no gene match: 9. Germline V CDR1 and CDR2: SGHTA, FQGTGA. The CDR3 extends over 15 amino acids. The CDR3 region is CASSRAGGRTDEQFF. DNA of the CDR3: TGTGCCAGCAGCCGAGCGGGGGGGCGGACCGATGAGCAGTTCTTC.

The sample holds a few counts of this clonotype. The genes are TRBV27 and TRBJ2-5; D is unresolved. The CDR3 runs to 15 residues. CDR1 is MNHEY, CDR2 SMNVEV, per germline (reference sequence). Trimming cost V 0 bases and J 0 bases, with 8 bases left between them. CDR3 nucleotides: TGTGCCAGCAGTTTATCGATAGAGTACCAAGAGACCCAGTACTTC. This codes for CASSLSIEYQETQYF.

The chain carries TRBV9 and TRBJ2-7, with 10 bases that match TRBD1. Losses at the gene ends were 0 bases for V and 5 bases for J; bases not matched to a gene: 8. Germline CDR1 reads SGDLS; CDR2 reads YYNGEE. CDR3 length equals 16 residues. CDR3 coding DNA: TGTGCCAGCAGCGTAGCTGGTTTTGGGACAGGGGACGAGCAGTACTTC. Encoded protein: CASSVAGFGTGDEQYF.

In this sample, this clonotype turned up a few times. The chain recombines TRBV5-6 with TRBJ2-7; 8 nucleotides match TRBD2. This CDR3 is built from 14 residues. After removal of 2 bases from V and 6 bases from J, the junction contained 7 bases not matched to a gene. Germline-derived CDR1 and CDR2 are SGHDT and YYEEEE. CDR3 DNA: TGTGCCAGCAGCTTTGAGAGCGGGAGCTCCGAGCAGTACTTC. Translated: CASSFESGSSEQYF.

This chain links TRBV27 with TRBJ2-7; D remains unclear. Germline V gene sequence: CDR1 MNHEY, CDR2 SMNVEV (reference sequence). The CDR3 runs to 14 residues. Deletions cut 2 bases from V and 0 bases from J, with 8 bases between. The CDR3 is CASSLGFPSYEQYF. In DNA, the CDR3 is TGTGCCAGCAGTTTAGGGTTTCCCTCCTACGAGCAGTACTTC.

This clonotype showed up just a few times. The rearrangement links TRBV30 to TRBJ2-3; D ambiguous. V gave up 4 bases and J gave up 6 bases, with 20 bases separating them. Germline CDR1 and CDR2: GTSNPN and SVGIG (reference sequence). This CDR3 has 15 amino acids. CDR3 residues: CAWIPFWGRRDTQYF. In DNA form, the CDR3 reads TGTGCCTGGATCCCATTTTGGGGTAGGCGGGATACGCAGTATTTT.